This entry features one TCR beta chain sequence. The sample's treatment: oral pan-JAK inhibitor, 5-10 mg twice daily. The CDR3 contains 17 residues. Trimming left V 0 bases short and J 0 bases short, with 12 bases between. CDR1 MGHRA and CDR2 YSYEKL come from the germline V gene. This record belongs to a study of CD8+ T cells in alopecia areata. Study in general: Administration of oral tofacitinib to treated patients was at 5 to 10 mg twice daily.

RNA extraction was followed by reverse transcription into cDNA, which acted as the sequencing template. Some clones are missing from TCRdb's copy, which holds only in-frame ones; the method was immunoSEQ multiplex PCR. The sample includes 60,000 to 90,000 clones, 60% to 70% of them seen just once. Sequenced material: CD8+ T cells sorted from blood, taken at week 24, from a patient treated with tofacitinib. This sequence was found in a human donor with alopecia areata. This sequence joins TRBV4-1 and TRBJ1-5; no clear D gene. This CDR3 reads CASSQDDQSISNQPQHF. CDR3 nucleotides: TGCGCCAGCAGCCAAGATGATCAGTCGATTAGCAATCAGCCCCAGCATTTT.